Sequencing of this T cell receptor (beta chain) was carried out in a study of blood T cell repertoires in COVID-19. Generated by immunoSEQ multiplex PCR, the TCRdb table keeps only in-frame clones and is missing some. The sample contains some 40,000 clones, more than 70% of which appear only once. Trimming took off 5 bases at V and 0 bases at J, with 17 bases between the two ends. From germline, CDR1 is MNHEY and CDR2 SMNVEV (reference sequence). CDR3 length equals 16 residues. Sequencing used peripheral blood. The receptor was isolated from a human donor in a cohort sampled during active COVID-19. This chain links TRBV27 with TRBJ2-7; a possible D gene is TRBD1 (5 bases). CDR3 sequence (DNA): TGTGCCAGCAGTCCGACCGCAGGGTCCCCCTCCTACGAGCAGTACTTC. Its translation: CASSPTAGSPSYEQYF.